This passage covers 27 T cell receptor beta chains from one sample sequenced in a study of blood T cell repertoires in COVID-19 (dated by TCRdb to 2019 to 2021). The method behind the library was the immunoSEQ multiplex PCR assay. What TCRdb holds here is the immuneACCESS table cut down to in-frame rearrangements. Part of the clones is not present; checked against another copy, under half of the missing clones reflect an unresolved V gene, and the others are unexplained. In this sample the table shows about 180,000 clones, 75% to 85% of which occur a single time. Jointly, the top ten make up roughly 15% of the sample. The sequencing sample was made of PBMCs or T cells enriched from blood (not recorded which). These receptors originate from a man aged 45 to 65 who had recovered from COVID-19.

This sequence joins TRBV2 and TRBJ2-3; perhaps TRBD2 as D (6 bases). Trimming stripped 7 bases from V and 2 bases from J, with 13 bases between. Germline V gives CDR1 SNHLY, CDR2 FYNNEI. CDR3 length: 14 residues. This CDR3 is CASNSGGNTDTQYF. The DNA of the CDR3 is TGTGCCAGCAATTCCGGGGGAAACACAGATACGCAGTATTTT.

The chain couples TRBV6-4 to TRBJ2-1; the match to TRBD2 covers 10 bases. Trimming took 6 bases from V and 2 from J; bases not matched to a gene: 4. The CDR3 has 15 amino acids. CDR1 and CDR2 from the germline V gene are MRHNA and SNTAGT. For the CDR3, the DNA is TGTGCCAGCAGCACTAGCGGGGAAGCCTACAATGAGCAGTTCTTC. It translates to CASSTSGEAYNEQFF.

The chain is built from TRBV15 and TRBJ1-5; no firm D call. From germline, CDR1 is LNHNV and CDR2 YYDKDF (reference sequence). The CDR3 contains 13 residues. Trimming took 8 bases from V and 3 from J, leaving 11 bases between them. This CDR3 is CATGAKINQPQHF. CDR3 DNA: TGTGCCACCGGTGCGAAGATCAATCAGCCCCAGCATTTT.

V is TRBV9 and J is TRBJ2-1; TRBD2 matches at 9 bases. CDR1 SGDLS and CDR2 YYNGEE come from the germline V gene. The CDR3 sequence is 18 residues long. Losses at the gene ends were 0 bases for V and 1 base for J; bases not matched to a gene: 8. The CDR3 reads CASSVEAGGKKSYNEQFF. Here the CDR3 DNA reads TGTGCCAGCAGCGTAGAAGCGGGGGGTAAGAAGTCCTACAATGAGCAGTTCTTC.

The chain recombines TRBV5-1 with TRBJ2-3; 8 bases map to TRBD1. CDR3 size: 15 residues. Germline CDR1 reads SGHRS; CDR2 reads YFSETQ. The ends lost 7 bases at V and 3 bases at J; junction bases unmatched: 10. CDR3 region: CASQTTGAGTDTQYF. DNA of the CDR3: TGCGCCAGCCAAACGACAGGGGCAGGGACAGATACGCAGTATTTT.

The CDR3 DNA sequence: TGTGCCAGCAGTTACTCGGGACAGTCTGGAAACACCATATATTTT. Its translation is CASSYSGQSGNTIYF. V is TRBV6-5 and J is TRBJ1-3, with 7 nucleotides matching TRBD1. The junction had 0 bases not matched to a gene; V was cut back by 0 bases and J by 1 base. The germline V gene has CDR1 MNHEY and CDR2 SVGAGI. The CDR3 spans 15 residues.

The CDR3 loop reads CASSYPGQAQKLFF. For the CDR3, the DNA is TGTGCCAGCAGTTATCCGGGACAGGCTCAAAAACTGTTTTTT. The rearrangement joins TRBV28 to TRBJ1-4; the match to TRBD1 covers 8 bases. V lost 4 bases and J lost 9; bases outside the gene matches: 7. The CDR3 extends over 14 amino acids. Germline V CDR1 and CDR2: MDHEN, SYDVKM.

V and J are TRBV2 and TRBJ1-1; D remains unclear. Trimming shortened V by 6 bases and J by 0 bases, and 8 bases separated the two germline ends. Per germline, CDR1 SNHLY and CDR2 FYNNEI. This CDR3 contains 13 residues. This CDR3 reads CASSSSVNTEAFF. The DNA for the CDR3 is TGTGCCAGCAGCTCGTCGGTGAACACTGAAGCTTTCTTT.

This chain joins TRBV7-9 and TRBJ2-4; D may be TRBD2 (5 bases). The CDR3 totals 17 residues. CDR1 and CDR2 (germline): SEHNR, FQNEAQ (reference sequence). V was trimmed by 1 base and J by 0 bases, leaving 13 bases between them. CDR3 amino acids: CASSLEEAALAKNIQYF. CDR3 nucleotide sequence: TGTGCCAGCAGCTTAGAGGAAGCGGCACTAGCCAAAAACATTCAGTACTTC.

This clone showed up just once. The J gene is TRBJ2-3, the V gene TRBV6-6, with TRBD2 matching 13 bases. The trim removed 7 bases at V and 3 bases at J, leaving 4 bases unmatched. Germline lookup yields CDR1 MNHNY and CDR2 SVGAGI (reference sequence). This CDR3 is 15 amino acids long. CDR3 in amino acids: CASKLGLAGTDTQYF. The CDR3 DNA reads TGTGCCAGCAAATTGGGACTAGCGGGAACAGATACGCAGTATTTT.

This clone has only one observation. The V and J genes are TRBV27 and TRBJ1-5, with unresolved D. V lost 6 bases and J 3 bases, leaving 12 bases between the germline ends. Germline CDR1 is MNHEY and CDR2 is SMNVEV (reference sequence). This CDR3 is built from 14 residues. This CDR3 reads CASSQSVYNQPQHF. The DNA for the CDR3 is TGTGCCAGCAGCCAATCGGTCTACAATCAGCCCCAGCATTTT.

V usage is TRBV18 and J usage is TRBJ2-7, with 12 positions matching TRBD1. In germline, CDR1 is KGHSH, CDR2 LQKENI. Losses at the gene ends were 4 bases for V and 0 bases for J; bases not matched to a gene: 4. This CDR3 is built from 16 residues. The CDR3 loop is CASSRGQGASSYEQYF. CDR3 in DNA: TGTGCCAGCTCACGGGGACAGGGGGCGAGCTCCTACGAGCAGTACTTC.

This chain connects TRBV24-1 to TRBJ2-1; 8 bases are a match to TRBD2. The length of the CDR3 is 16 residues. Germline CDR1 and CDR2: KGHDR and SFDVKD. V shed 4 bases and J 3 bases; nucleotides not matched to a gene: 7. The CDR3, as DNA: TGTGCCACCAGTGACCAACTAGCGGTAAACTACAATGAGCAGTTCTTC. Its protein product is CATSDQLAVNYNEQFF.

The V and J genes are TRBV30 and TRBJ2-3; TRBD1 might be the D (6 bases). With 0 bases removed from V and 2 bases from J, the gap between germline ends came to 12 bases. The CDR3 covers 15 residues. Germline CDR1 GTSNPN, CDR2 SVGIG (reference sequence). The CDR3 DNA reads TGTGCCTGGAGTGTACTGGACAGCCCCACAGATACGCAGTATTTT. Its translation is CAWSVLDSPTDTQYF.

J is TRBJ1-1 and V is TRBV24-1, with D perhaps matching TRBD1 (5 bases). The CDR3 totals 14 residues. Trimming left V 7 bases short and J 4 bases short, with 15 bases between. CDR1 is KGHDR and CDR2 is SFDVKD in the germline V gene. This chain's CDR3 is CATSSQGTGTEAFF. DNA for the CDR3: TGTGCCACCAGCTCCCAGGGAACCGGCACTGAAGCTTTCTTT.

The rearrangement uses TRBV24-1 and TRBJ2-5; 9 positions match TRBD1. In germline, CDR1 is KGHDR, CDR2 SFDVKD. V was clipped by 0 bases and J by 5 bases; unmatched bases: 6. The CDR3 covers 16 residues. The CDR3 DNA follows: TGTGCCACCAGTGATTTGGGGGGACAGGGCGGTGAGACCCAGTACTTC. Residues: CATSDLGGQGGETQYF.

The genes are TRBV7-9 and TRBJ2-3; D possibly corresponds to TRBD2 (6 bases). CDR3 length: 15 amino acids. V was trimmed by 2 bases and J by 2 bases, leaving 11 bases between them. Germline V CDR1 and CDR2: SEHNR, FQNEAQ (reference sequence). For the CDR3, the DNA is TGTGCCAGCAGCTTACAGCGGGTCCTCACAGATACGCAGTATTTT. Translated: CASSLQRVLTDTQYF.

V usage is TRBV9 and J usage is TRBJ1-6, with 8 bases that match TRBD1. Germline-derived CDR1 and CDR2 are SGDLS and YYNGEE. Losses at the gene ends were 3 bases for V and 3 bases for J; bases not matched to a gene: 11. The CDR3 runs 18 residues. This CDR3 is CASSAKPPGQDYNSPLHF. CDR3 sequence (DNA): TGTGCCAGCAGCGCCAAGCCCCCGGGACAGGACTATAATTCACCCCTCCACTTT.

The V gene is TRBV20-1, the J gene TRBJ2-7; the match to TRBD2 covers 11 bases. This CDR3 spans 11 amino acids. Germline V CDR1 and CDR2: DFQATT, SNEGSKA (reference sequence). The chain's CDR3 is CSGTSGYEQYF. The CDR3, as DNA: TGCAGCGGGACTAGCGGCTACGAGCAGTACTTC.

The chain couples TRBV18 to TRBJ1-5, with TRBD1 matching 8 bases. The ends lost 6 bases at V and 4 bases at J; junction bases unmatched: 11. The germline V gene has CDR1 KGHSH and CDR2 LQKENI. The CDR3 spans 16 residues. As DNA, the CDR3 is TGTGCCAGCTCTACTTTAGACAGGGGCGAAAATCAGCCCCAGCATTTT. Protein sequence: CASSTLDRGENQPQHF.

The CDR3 bases are TGTGCCAGCAGTTTGGTACAGTCGTCTAACTATGGCTACACCTTC. Amino acids: CASSLVQSSNYGYTF. The J gene is TRBJ1-2, the V gene TRBV28; D is ambiguous. Germline CDR1 and CDR2: MDHEN and SYDVKM. V dropped 3 bases and J dropped 0 bases, with 11 bases sitting between them. This CDR3 is built from 15 residues.

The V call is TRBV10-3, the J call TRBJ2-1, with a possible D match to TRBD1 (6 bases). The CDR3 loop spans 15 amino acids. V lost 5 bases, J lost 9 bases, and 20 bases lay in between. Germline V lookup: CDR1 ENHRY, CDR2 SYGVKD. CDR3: CAISPQGRPILEQFF. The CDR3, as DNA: TGTGCCATCAGTCCACAGGGCCGACCGATCCTTGAGCAGTTCTTC.

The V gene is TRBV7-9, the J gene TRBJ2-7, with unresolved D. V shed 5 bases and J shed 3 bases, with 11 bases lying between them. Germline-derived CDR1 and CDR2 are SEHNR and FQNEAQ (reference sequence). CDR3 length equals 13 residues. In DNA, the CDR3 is TGTGCCAGCAGCGCGGCACCCCACTACGAGCAGTACTTC. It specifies CASSAAPHYEQYF.

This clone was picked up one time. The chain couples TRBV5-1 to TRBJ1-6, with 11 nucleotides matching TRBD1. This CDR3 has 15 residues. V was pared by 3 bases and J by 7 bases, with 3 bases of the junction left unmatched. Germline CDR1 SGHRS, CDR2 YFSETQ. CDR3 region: CASSWGQGGNSPLHF. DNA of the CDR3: TGCGCCAGCAGCTGGGGACAGGGGGGAAATTCACCCCTCCACTTT.

CDR3 loop: CASSPPRTSNYEQYF. The CDR3, as DNA: TGTGCCAGCTCACCACCCCGGACATCAAACTACGAGCAGTACTTC. The chain has TRBV18 and TRBJ2-7; D perhaps matches TRBD1 (5 bases). The germline V gene has CDR1 KGHSH and CDR2 LQKENI. This CDR3 comprises 15 residues. The V end was cut by 0 bases, the J end by 3 bases, with 12 bases between.

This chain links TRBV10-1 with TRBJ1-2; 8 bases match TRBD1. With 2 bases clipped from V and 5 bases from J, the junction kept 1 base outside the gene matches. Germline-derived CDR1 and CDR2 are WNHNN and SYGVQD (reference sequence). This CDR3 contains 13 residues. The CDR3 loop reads CASSERTGYGYTF. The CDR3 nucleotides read TGCGCCAGCAGTGAGCGGACAGGGTATGGCTACACCTTC.

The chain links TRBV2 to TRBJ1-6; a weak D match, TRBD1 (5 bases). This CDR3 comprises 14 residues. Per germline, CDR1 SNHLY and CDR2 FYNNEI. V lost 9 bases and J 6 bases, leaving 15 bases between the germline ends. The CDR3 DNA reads TGTGCCAGTCACCGGGACTCTCGTAATTCACCCCTCCACTTT. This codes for CASHRDSRNSPLHF.